This TCR beta chain originates from a study of blood T cell repertoires in COVID-19. Across the whole study: The analysed material was cDNA or gDNA that came from T cells, B-cell-depleted T cells, or PBMCs.

Study processing details: From reference gene primer amplification, estimates of nucleated cell counts were derived. Method: immunoSEQ multiplex PCR; TCRdb's copy keeps in-frame clones and lacks some. V, J and clone size derive from that table, while D and trimming were established from the DNA sequence. The data show 68,000 or so clones, over 60% seen once. Germline values: CDR1 LNHDA, CDR2 SQIVND (reference sequence). The CDR3 extends over 15 amino acids. Trimming stripped 6 bases from V and 2 bases from J, with 15 bases between. Sequenced material: peripheral blood. This chain links TRBV19 with TRBJ2-3, with TRBD1 as a possible D gene (5 bases). This receptor was identified in a human donor in a cohort sampled during active COVID-19. The chain's CDR3 is CASSPSRTYTDTQYF. In nucleotides, the CDR3 is TGTGCCAGTAGCCCCTCACGGACATACACAGATACGCAGTATTTT. The complete variable domain, with remaining parts taken from reference TRBV19 and TRBJ2-3, reads DGGITQSPKYLFRKEGQNVTLSCEQNLNHDAMYWYRQDPGQGLRLIYYSQIVNDFQKGDIAEGYSVSREKKESFPLTVTSAQKNPTAFYLCASSPSRTYTDTQYFGPGTRLTVL.